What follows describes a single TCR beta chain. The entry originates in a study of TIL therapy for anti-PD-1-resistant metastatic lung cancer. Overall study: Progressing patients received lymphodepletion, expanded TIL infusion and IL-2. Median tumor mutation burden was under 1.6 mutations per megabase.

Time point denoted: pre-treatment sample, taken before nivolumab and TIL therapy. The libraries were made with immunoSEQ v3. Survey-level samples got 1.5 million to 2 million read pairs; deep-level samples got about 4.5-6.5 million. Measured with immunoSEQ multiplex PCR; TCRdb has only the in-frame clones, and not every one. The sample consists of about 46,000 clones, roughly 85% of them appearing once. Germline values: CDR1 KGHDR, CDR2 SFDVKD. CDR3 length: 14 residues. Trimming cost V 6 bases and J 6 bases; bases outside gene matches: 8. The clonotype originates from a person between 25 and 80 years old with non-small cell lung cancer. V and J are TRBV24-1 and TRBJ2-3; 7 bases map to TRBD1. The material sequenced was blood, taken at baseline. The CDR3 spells CATSRTGVLDTQYF. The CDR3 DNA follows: TGTGCCACCAGTCGCACAGGGGTTTTGGATACGCAGTATTTT.